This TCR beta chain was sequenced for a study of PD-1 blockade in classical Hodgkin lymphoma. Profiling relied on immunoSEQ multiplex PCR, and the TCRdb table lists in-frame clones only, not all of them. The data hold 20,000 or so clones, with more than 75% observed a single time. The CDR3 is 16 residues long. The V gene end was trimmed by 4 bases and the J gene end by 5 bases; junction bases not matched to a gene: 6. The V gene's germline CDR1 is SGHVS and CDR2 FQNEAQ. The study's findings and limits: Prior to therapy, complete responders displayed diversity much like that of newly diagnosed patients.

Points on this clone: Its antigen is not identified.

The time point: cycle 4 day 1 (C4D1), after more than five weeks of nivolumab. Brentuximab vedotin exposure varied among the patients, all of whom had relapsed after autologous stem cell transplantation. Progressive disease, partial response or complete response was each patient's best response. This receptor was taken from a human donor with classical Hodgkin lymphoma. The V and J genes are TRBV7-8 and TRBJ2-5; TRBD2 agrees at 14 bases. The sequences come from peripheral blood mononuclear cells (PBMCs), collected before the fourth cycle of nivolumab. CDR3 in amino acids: CASSSGTSGRRETQYF. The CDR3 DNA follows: TGTGCCAGCAGCTCAGGGACTAGCGGGAGAAGGGAGACCCAGTACTTC.